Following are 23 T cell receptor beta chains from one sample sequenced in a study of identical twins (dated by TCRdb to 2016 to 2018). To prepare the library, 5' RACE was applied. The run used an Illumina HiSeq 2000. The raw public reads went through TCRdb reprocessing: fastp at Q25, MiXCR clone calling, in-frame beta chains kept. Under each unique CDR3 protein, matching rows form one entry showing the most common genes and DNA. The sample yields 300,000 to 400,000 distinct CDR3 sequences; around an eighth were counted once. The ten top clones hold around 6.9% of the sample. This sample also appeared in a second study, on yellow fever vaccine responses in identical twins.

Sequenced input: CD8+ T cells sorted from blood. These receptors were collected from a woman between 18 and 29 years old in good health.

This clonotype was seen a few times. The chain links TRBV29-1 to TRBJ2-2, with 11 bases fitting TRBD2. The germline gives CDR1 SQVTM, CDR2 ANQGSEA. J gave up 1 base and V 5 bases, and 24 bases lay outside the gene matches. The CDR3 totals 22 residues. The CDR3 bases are TGCAGCGTTCCGGTCCATAACTCGAGACTAGCGGGGCAGCGCCTGAACACCGGGGAGCTGTTTTTT. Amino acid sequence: CSVPVHNSRLAGQRLNTGELFF.

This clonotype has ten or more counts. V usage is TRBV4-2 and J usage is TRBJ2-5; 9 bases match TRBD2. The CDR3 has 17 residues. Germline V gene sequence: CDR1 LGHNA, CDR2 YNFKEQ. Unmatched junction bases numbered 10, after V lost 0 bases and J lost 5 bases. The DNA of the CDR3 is TGTGCCAGCAGCCAAGATGGTAGCGGGGGAGGTGTGGAGACCCAGTACTTC. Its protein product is CASSQDGSGGGVETQYF.

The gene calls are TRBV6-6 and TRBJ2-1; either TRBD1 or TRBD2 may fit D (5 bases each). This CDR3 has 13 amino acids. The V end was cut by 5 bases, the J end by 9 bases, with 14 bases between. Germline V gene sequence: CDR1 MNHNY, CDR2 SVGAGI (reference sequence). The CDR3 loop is CASSTSGAGEQFF. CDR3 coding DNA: TGTGCCAGCAGTACCAGTGGGGCGGGTGAGCAGTTCTTC.

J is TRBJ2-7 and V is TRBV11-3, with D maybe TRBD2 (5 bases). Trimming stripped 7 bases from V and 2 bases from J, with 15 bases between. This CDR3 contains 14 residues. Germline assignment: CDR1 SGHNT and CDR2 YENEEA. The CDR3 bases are TGTGCCAGCACAAAGAGCGGCCATACCTACGAGCAGTACTTC. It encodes CASTKSGHTYEQYF.

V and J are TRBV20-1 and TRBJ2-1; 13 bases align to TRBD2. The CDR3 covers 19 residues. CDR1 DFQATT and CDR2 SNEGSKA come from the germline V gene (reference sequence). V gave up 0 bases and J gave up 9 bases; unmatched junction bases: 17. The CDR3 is CSARDLRTSGGPRDSEQFF. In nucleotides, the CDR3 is TGCAGTGCTAGAGATCTCCGGACTAGCGGGGGCCCCCGGGACAGTGAGCAGTTCTTC.

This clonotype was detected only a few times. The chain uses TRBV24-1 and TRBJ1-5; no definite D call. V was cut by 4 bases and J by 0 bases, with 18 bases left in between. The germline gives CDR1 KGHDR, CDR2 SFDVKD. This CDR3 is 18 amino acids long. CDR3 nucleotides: TGTGCCACCAGTGACTCCACTCCGGGGTTACTTAGCAATCAGCCCCAGCATTTT. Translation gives CATSDSTPGLLSNQPQHF.

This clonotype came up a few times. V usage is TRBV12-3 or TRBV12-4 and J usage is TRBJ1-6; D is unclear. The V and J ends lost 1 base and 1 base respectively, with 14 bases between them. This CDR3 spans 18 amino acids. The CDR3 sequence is CASSLEYFDGSYNSPLHF. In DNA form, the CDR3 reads TGTGCCAGCAGTTTAGAGTATTTCGACGGGTCCTATAATTCACCCCTCCACTTT.

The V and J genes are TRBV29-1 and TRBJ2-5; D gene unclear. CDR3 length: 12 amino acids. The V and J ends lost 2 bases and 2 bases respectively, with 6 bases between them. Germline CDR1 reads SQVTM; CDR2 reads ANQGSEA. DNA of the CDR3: TGCAGCGTTGAAAGTACACAAGAGACCCAGTACTTC. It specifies CSVESTQETQYF.

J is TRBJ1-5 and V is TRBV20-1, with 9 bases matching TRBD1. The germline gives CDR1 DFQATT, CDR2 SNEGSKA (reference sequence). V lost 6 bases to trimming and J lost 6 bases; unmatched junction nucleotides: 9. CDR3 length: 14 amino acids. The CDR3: CSASRDRVGQPQHF. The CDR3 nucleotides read TGCAGTGCCAGTCGGGACAGGGTTGGTCAGCCCCAGCATTTT.

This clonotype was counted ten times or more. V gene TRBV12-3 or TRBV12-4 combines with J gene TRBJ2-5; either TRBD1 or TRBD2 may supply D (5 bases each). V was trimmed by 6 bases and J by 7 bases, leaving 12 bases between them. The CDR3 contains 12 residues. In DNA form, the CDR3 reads TGTGCCAGCAGCCCTGGGGGTGTGACCCAGTACTTC. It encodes CASSPGGVTQYF.

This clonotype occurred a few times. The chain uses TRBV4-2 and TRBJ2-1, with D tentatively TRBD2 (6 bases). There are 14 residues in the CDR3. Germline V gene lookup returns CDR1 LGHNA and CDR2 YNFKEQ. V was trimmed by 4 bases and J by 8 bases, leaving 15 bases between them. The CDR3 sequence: CASSPGLAGYEQFF. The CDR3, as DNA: TGTGCCAGCAGCCCCGGTTTGGCGGGGTATGAGCAGTTCTTC.

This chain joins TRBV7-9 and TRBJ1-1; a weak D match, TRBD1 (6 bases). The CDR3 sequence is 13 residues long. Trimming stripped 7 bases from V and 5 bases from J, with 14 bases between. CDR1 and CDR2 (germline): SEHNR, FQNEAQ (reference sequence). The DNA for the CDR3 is TGTGCCAGCATCTTTCCAGGGGAAACTGAAGCTTTCTTT. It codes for CASIFPGETEAFF. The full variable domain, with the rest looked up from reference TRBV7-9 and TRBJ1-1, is DTGVSQNPRHKITKRGQNVTFRCDPISEHNRLYWYRQTLGQGPEFLTYFQNEAQLEKSRLLSDRFSAERPKGSFSTLEIQRTEQGDSAMYLCASIFPGETEAFFGQGTRLTVV.

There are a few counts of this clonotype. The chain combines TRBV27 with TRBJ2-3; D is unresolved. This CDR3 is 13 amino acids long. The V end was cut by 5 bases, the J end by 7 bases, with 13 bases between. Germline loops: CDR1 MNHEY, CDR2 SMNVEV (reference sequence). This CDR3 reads CASSPTTENTQYF. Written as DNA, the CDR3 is TGTGCCAGCAGTCCCACCACGGAGAATACGCAGTATTTT.

This chain's CDR3 is CASSMDSSAYNEQFF. DNA of the CDR3: TGTGCCAGCAGTATGGACAGTTCGGCCTACAATGAGCAGTTCTTC. The rearrangement links TRBV28 to TRBJ2-1; TRBD1 might be the D (6 bases). V lost 5 bases to trimming and J lost 2 bases, with 13 bases between them. The CDR3 has 15 residues. Germline V gives CDR1 MDHEN, CDR2 SYDVKM.

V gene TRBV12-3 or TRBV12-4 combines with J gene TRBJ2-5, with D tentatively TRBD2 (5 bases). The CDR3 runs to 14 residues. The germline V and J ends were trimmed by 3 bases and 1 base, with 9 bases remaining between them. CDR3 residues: CASSFKRFQETQYF. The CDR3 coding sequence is TGTGCCAGCAGTTTCAAGCGGTTCCAAGAGACCCAGTACTTC.

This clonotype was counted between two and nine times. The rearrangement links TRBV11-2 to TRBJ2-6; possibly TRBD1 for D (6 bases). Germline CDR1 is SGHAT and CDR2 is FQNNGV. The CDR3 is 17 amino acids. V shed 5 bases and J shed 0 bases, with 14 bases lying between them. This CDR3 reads CASSPPTGLSGANVLTF. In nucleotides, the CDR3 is TGTGCCAGCAGCCCGCCGACAGGCCTCTCTGGGGCCAACGTCCTGACTTTC.

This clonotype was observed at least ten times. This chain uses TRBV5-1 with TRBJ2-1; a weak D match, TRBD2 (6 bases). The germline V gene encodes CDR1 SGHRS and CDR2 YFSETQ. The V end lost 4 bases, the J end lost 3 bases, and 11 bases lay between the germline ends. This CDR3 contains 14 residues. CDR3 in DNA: TGCGCCAGCAGCCCCCCTAGCGACTACAATGAGCAGTTCTTC. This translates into CASSPPSDYNEQFF.

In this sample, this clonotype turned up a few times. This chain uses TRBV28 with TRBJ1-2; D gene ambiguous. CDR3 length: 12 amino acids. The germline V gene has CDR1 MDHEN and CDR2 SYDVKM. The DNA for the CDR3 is TGTGTCCTCTCTGACCCGAACTATGGCTACACCTTC. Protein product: CVLSDPNYGYTF.

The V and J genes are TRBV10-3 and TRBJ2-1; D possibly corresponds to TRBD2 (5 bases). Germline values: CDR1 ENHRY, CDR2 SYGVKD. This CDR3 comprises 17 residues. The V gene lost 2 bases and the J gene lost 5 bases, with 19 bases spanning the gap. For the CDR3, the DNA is TGTGCCATCAGTGAGGAGGGCCCCACTCAGTTCCACAATGAGCAGTTCTTC. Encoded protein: CAISEEGPTQFHNEQFF.

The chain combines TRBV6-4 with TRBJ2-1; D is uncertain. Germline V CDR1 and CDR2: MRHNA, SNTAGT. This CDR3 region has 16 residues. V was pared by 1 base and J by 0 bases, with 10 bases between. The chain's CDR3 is CASSDLGSSSYNEQFF. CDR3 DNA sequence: TGTGCCAGCAGTGACTTGGGCAGCAGCTCCTACAATGAGCAGTTCTTC.

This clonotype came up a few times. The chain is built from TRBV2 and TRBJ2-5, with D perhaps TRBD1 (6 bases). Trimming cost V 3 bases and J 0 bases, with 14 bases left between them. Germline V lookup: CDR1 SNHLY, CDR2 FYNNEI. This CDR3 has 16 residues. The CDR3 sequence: CASSEGTTHHQETQYF. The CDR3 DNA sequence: TGTGCCAGCAGTGAGGGGACAACCCACCACCAAGAGACCCAGTACTTC.

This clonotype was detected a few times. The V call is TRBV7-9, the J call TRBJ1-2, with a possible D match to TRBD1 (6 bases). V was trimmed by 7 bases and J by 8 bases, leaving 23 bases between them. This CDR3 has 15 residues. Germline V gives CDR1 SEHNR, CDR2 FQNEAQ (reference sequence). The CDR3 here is CASTTPRDIEQGYTF. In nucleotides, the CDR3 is TGTGCCAGCACCACCCCCCGGGACATCGAGCAGGGCTACACCTTC.

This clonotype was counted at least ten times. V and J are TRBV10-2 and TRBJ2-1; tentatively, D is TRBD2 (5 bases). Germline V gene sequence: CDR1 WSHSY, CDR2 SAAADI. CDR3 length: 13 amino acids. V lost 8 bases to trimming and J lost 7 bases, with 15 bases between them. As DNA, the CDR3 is TGCGCCAGCTCCCCCCAGCCGGGGAATGAGCAGTTCTTC. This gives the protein CASSPQPGNEQFF.